Below, 22 T cell receptor beta chains from the same sample are listed, as sequenced in a study of tissue T cells after allogeneic stem cell transplantation. Profiling relied on immunoSEQ multiplex PCR, and the TCRdb table lists in-frame clones only, not all of them. This sample has about 9,100 clones, with roughly 56% found just once. This sample comprised tissue from the jejunum, obtained at autopsy. Receptor source: a female donor aged 60 or older with lung cancer.

The CDR3 coding sequence is TGTGCCAGCTCACCCGGACTGAACTATGAAGCTTTCTTT. It codes for CASSPGLNYEAFF. The rearrangement links TRBV18 to TRBJ1-1; no reliable D call. The V gene lost 3 bases and the J gene lost 7 bases, with 12 bases spanning the gap. The CDR3 has 13 residues. Germline assignment: CDR1 KGHSH and CDR2 LQKENI.

This sequence joins TRBV2 and TRBJ1-3; TRBD1 matches 8 bases. V shed 1 base and J 4 bases; nucleotides not matched to a gene: 3. There are 15 residues in the CDR3. In germline, CDR1 is SNHLY, CDR2 FYNNEI. The CDR3 DNA follows: TGTGCCAGCAGTGAAGACCGGGACAGGGGAAACACCATATATTTT. Amino acids: CASSEDRDRGNTIYF.

The CDR3 sequence is CSAPGPLEAFF. CDR3 DNA: TGCAGTGCCCCGGGACCCCTTGAAGCTTTCTTT. This chain uses TRBV20-1 with TRBJ1-1; possibly TRBD1 for D (5 bases). The germline V gene has CDR1 DFQATT and CDR2 SNEGSKA (reference sequence). Trimming cost V 6 bases and J 7 bases, with 12 bases left between them. This CDR3 has 11 residues.

V usage is TRBV4-2 and J usage is TRBJ2-3; D perhaps matches TRBD1 (6 bases). CDR1 LGHNA and CDR2 YNFKEQ come from the germline V gene. Trimming left V 0 bases short and J 6 bases short, with 13 bases between. CDR3 length: 15 amino acids. CDR3 amino acids: CASSQDPQGRDTQYF. CDR3 DNA sequence: TGTGCCAGCAGCCAAGATCCACAGGGAAGGGATACGCAGTATTTT.

The chain joins TRBV11-2 to TRBJ2-7; no firm D call. Between the trimmed V and J ends, which lost 5 bases and 0 bases, there was a span of 11 bases. Germline CDR1 is SGHAT and CDR2 is FQNNGV. The CDR3 runs to 14 residues. The CDR3 nucleotides are TGTGCCAGCAGCCCGATGCGGAGCTCCTACGAGCAGTACTTC. Its protein is CASSPMRSSYEQYF.

The chain recombines TRBV12-5 with TRBJ2-2; D is ambiguous. The V end was cut by 5 bases, the J end by 4 bases, with 11 bases between. The CDR3 extends over 14 amino acids. The germline gives CDR1 LGHNT, CDR2 FRNRAP. The CDR3 nucleotides are TGTGCTAGTGGTCCCGTACACAGCACCGGGGAGCTGTTTTTT. Translated, it gives CASGPVHSTGELFF.

This chain joins TRBV7-9 and TRBJ2-3; TRBD2 matches 8 bases. J gave up 0 bases and V 7 bases, and 9 bases lay outside the gene matches. Germline CDR1 and CDR2: SEHNR and FQNEAQ (reference sequence). The CDR3 is 16 amino acids. CDR3 bases: TGTGCCAGCACCCCTCCCGGGGGGGGCAGCACAGATACGCAGTATTTT. This gives the protein CASTPPGGGSTDTQYF.

The V and J genes are TRBV4-1 and TRBJ2-5; D perhaps matches TRBD2 (6 bases). Trimming removed 4 bases from V and 2 bases from J, with 11 bases in between. The CDR3 totals 14 residues. The V gene's germline CDR1 is MGHRA and CDR2 YSYEKL. The CDR3 sequence is CASSLGTSQETQYF. The DNA for the CDR3 is TGCGCCAGCAGCCTGGGGACTTCTCAAGAGACCCAGTACTTC.

The V call is TRBV7-3, the J call TRBJ2-3; D not resolved. V lost 6 bases and J lost 1, with 8 bases in between. Germline CDR1 reads SGHTA; CDR2 reads FQGTGA. The CDR3 covers 13 residues. The CDR3 nucleotides read TGTGCCAGCAGTCGGTCCCGCACAGATACGCAGTATTTT. This encodes CASSRSRTDTQYF.

This clone came up a few times. The chain couples TRBV5-1 to TRBJ1-1, with 8 bases fitting TRBD1. CDR1 is SGHRS and CDR2 is YFSETQ in the germline V gene. This CDR3 is built from 14 residues. The V and J ends lost 3 bases and 1 base, in that order; junction bases with no gene match: 2. The CDR3 protein is CASSSGQGNTEAFF. Here the CDR3 DNA reads TGCGCCAGCAGCTCCGGACAGGGGAACACTGAAGCTTTCTTT.

This clone is medium-sized by share. The chain couples TRBV6-5 to TRBJ1-1; possible D gene TRBD1, 5 bases. The CDR3 is 15 residues long. With 2 bases removed from V and 0 bases from J, the gap between germline ends came to 10 bases. Germline V CDR1 and CDR2: MNHEY, SVGAGI. The CDR3 DNA follows: TGTGCCAGCAGTTACCAGGGAGTTTTGAACACTGAAGCTTTCTTT. Its translation: CASSYQGVLNTEAFF.

The chain links TRBV3-1 (or the pseudogene TRBV3-2) to TRBJ2-7; D perhaps matches TRBD1 (5 bases). Per the germline V gene, CDR1 is LGHDT and CDR2 is YNNKEL (reference sequence). The germline V and J ends were trimmed by 0 bases and 2 bases, with 11 bases remaining between them. This CDR3 is 15 amino acids long. This chain's CDR3 is CASSQDHPGTYEQYF. The CDR3 nucleotides are TGTGCCAGCAGCCAAGATCACCCAGGGACCTACGAGCAGTACTTC.

The V and J genes are TRBV9 and TRBJ2-6; the D is unclear. The germline V gene encodes CDR1 SGDLS and CDR2 YYNGEE. Trimming took off 2 bases at V and 1 base at J, with 7 bases between the two ends. The CDR3 loop spans 15 amino acids. Here the CDR3 DNA reads TGTGCCAGCAGCGTCGACTCTTCTGGGGCCAACGTCCTGACTTTC. Protein sequence: CASSVDSSGANVLTF.

This clone was recorded only once. The V call is TRBV11-2, the J call TRBJ2-1, with D possibly matching TRBD1 (5 bases). Per the germline V gene, CDR1 is SGHAT and CDR2 is FQNNGV. V lost 7 bases to trimming and J lost 7 bases, with 11 bases between them. The CDR3 is 12 amino acids. CDR3 bases: TGTGCCAGCACGCTGAACAGGAATGAGCAGTTCTTC. Protein sequence: CASTLNRNEQFF.

Sample share makes this clone large (0.1 to 1%). The chain uses TRBV19 and TRBJ1-5; TRBD1 aligns across 8 bases. CDR3 length: 15 amino acids. The junction had 3 bases not matched to a gene; V was cut back by 1 base and J by 4 bases. CDR1 and CDR2 from the germline V gene are LNHDA and SQIVND (reference sequence). In DNA, the CDR3 is TGTGCCAGTAGTATAGGCGGACAGGGAAATCAGCCCCAGCATTTT. It encodes CASSIGGQGNQPQHF.

The chain couples TRBV5-1 to TRBJ2-2; TRBD2 aligns across 8 bases. The ends lost 5 bases at V and 2 bases at J; junction bases unmatched: 5. This CDR3 contains 15 residues. The germline gives CDR1 SGHRS, CDR2 YFSETQ. CDR3 nucleotides: TGCGCCAGCAGTTATAGCGGGGTTAACACCGGGGAGCTGTTTTTT. Its translation: CASSYSGVNTGELFF.

The rearrangement joins TRBV15 to TRBJ2-7, with TRBD2 as a possible D gene (6 bases). CDR3 size: 14 residues. Per the germline V gene, CDR1 is LNHNV and CDR2 is YYDKDF (reference sequence). V lost 3 bases, J lost 0 bases, and 9 bases lay in between. The CDR3 loop is CATSRAGSSYEQYF. The CDR3 nucleotides are TGTGCCACCAGCAGGGCGGGATCCTCCTACGAGCAGTACTTC. Full variable domain (missing parts from reference TRBV15 and TRBJ2-7): DAMVIQNPRYQVTQFGKPVTLSCSQTLNHNVMYWYQQKSSQAPKLLFHYYDKDFNNEADTPDNFQSRRPNTSFCFLDIRSPGLGDTAMYLCATSRAGSSYEQYFGPGTRLTVT.

The J gene is TRBJ2-5, the V gene TRBV6-5; 7 bases agree with TRBD1. This CDR3 comprises 15 residues. Trimming cost V 6 bases and J 0 bases; bases outside gene matches: 7. CDR1 and CDR2 (germline): MNHEY, SVGAGI. The CDR3 here is CASRETGTNQETQYF. In DNA, the CDR3 is TGTGCCAGCAGAGAGACAGGGACCAACCAAGAGACCCAGTACTTC.

Judged by abundance, this clone is large (0.1 to 1%). DNA for the CDR3: TGTGCCAGCAGTTACCCCACCGGGACAGGGAGGGATGAGCAGTTCTTC. Residues: CASSYPTGTGRDEQFF. The rearrangement uses TRBV6-6 and TRBJ2-1; the match to TRBD1 covers 9 bases. The CDR3 contains 16 residues. The J segment lost 8 bases and the V segment lost 2 bases, leaving 10 bases of the junction unmatched. CDR1 is MNHNY and CDR2 is SVGAGI in the germline V gene (reference sequence).

V gene TRBV20-1 combines with J gene TRBJ1-5; TRBD1 aligns across 10 bases. CDR1 DFQATT and CDR2 SNEGSKA come from the germline V gene (reference sequence). J gave up 4 bases and V 3 bases, and 6 bases lay outside the gene matches. This CDR3 is 15 amino acids long. Here the CDR3 reads CSASKGQGGNQPQHF. The CDR3 DNA sequence: TGCAGTGCTAGTAAAGGACAGGGGGGAAATCAGCCCCAGCATTTT.

This clone was detected only once. The CDR3 sequence: CASSPAARQVNQPQHF. CDR3 in DNA: TGTGCCAGCTCACCCGCCGCAAGGCAGGTCAATCAGCCCCAGCATTTT. The gene calls are TRBV18 and TRBJ1-5; D remains ambiguous. This CDR3 contains 16 residues. Germline-derived CDR1 and CDR2 are KGHSH and LQKENI. Deletions cut 3 bases from V and 3 bases from J, with 15 bases between.

V usage is TRBV7-9 and J usage is TRBJ1-6; D possibly corresponds to TRBD1 (6 bases). V dropped 5 bases and J dropped 5 bases, with 13 bases sitting between them. The length of the CDR3 is 15 residues. The germline gives CDR1 SEHNR, CDR2 FQNEAQ (reference sequence). The CDR3 nucleotides read TGTGCCAGCAGCCCGGTCAGGGGAGATAATTCACCCCTCCACTTT. Encoded protein: CASSPVRGDNSPLHF.